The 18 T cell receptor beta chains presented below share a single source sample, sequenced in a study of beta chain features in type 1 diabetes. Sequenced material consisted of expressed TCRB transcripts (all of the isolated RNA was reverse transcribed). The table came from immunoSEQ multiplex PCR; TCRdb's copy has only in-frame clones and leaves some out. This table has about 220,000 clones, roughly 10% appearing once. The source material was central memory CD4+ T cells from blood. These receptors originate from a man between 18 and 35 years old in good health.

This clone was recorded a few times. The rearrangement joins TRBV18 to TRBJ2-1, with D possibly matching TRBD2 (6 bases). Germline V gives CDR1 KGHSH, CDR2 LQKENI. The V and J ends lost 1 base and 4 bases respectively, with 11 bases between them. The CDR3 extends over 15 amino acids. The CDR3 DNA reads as TGTGCCAGCTCACCACAGCGAGGGAGGTACAATGAGCAGTTCTTC. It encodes CASSPQRGRYNEQFF. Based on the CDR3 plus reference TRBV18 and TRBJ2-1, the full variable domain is NAGVMQNPRHLVRRRGQEARLRCSPMKGHSHVYWYRQLPEEGLKFMVYLQKENIIDESGMPKERFSAEFPKEGPSILRIQQVVRGDSAAYFCASSPQRGRYNEQFFGPGTRLTVL.

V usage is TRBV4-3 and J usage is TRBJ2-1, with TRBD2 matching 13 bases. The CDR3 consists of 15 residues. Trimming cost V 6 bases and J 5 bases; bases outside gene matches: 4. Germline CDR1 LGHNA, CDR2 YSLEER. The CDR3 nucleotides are TGCGCCAGCAGGGGGGGACTAGCGGGGAACAATGAGCAGTTCTTC. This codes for CASRGGLAGNNEQFF.

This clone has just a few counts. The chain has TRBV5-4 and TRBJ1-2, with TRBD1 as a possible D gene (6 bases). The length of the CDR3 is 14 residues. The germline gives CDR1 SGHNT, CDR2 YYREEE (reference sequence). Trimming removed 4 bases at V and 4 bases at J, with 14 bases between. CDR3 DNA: TGTGCCAGCAGCCTGAGGGGGGATCGCTATGGCTACACCTTC. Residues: CASSLRGDRYGYTF.

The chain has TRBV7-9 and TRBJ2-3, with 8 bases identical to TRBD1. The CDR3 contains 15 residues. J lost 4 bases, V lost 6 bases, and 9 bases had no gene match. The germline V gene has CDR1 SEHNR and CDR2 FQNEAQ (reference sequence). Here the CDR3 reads CASRSDRGRADTQYF. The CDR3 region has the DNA TGTGCCAGCAGGTCAGACAGGGGAAGAGCAGATACGCAGTATTTT.

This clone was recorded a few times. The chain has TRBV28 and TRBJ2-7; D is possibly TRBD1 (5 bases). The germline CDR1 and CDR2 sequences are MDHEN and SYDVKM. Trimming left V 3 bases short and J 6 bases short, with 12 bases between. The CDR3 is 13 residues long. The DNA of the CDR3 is TGTGCCAGCAGTTTCAGGGTATGGGGCGAGCAGTACTTC. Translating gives CASSFRVWGEQYF. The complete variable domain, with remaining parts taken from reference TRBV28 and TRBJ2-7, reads DVKVTQSSRYLVKRTGEKVFLECVQDMDHENMFWYRQDPGLGLRLIYFSYDVKMKEKGDIPEGYSVSREKKERFSLILESASTNQTSMYLCASSFRVWGEQYFGPGTRLTVT.

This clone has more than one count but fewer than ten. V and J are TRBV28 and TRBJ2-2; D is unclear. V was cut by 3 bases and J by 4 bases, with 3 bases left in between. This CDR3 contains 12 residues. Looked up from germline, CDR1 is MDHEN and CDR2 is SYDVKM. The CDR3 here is CASSFSTGELFF. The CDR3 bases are TGTGCCAGCAGTTTCTCCACCGGGGAGCTGTTTTTT.

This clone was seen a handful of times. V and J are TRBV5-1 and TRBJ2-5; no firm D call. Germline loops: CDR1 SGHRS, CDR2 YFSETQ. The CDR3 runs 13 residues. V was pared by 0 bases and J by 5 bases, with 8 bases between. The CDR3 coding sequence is TGCGCCAGCAGCTTGGACGCCCTGGAGACCCAGTACTTC. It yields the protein CASSLDALETQYF.

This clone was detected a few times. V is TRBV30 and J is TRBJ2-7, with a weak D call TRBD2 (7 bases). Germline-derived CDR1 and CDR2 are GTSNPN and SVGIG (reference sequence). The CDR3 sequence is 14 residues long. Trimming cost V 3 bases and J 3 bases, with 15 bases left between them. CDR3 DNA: TGTGCCTGGAGCGGCAGGGGAGGGGACTACGAGCAGTACTTC. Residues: CAWSGRGGDYEQYF.

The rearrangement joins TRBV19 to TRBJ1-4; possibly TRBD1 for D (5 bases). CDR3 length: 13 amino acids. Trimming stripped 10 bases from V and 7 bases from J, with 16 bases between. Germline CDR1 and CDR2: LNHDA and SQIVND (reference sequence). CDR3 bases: TGTGCCACCAACCGGGACGGAGGTGAAAAACTGTTTTTT. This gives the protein CATNRDGGEKLFF.

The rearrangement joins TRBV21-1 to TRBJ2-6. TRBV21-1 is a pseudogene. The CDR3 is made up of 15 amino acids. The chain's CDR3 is CASSAPRSGANVLTF. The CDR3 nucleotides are TGTGCCAGCAGTGCCCCCCGCTCTGGGGCCAACGTCCTGACTTTC.

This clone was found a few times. The CDR3 sequence is CASSQETRGNTIYF. In DNA form, the CDR3 reads TGTGCCAGCAGCCAAGAAACAAGGGGAAACACCATATATTTT. The chain combines TRBV4-2 with TRBJ1-3, with unresolved D. CDR1 is LGHNA, CDR2 YNFKEQ, per germline. The V end lost 0 bases, the J end lost 4 bases, and 7 bases lay between the germline ends. This CDR3 contains 14 residues.

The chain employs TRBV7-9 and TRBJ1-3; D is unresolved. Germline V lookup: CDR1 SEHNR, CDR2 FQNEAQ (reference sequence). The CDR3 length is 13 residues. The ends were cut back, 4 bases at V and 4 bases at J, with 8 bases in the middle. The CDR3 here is CASSSTEGNTIYF. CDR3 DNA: TGTGCCAGCAGCTCGACCGAAGGAAACACCATATATTTT.

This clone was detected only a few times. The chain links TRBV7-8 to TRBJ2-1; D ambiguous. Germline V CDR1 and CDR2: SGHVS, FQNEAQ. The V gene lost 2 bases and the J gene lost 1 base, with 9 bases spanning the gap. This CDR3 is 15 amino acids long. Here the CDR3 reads CASSLRTESYNEQFF. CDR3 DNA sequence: TGTGCCAGCAGCTTACGGACGGAATCCTACAATGAGCAGTTCTTC. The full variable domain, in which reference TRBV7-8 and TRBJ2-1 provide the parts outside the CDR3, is GAGVSQSPRYKVAKRGQDVALRCDPISGHVSLFWYQQALGQGPEFLTYFQNEAQLDKSGLPSDRFFAERPEGSVSTLKIQRTQQEDSAVYLCASSLRTESYNEQFFGPGTRLTVL.

CDR3 bases: TGCGCCAGCAGCTTGGAAGGACAGGGGGACGAGCAGTACTTC. It specifies CASSLEGQGDEQYF. The rearrangement links TRBV5-1 to TRBJ2-7; 10 bases match TRBD1. The CDR3 extends over 14 amino acids. V lost 0 bases, J lost 5 bases, and 2 bases stayed unmatched. Germline CDR1 SGHRS, CDR2 YFSETQ.

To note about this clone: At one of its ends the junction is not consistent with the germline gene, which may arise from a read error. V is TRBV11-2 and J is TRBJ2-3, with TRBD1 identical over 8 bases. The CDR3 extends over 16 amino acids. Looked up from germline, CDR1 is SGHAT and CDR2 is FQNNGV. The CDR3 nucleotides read TGTGCCAGCACCTTAGGGACAGGAGGCCTCGCAGATACGCAGTATTTT. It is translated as CASTLGTGGLADTQYF.

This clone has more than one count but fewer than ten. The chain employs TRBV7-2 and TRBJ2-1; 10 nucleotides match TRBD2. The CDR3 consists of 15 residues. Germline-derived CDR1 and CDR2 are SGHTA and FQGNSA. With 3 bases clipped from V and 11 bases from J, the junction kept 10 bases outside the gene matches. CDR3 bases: TGTGCCAGCAGCTTGGATCTAGCGGGAGAGGGAAAGCAGTTCTTC. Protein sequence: CASSLDLAGEGKQFF.

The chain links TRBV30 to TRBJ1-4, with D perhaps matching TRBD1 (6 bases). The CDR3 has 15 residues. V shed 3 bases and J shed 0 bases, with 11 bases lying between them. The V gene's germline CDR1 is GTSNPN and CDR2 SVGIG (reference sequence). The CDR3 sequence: CAWRNRAATNEKLFF. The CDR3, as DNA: TGTGCCTGGAGAAACAGGGCGGCAACTAATGAAAAACTGTTTTTT.

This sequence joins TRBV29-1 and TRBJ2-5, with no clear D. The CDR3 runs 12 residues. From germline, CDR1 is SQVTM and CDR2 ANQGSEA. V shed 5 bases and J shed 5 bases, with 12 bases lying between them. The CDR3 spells CSVSQFEETQYF. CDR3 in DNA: TGCAGCGTTTCGCAGTTCGAGGAGACCCAGTACTTC.